This TCR beta chain is from a study of regulatory T cells in long-lasting Graves disease. Time point noted: newly diagnosed GD, antithyroid drugs for less than 3 months. RNA extracted from PBMCs served as the sequencing template. Investigators prepared the TCR beta libraries by applying iRepertoire HTBI primers and Arm-PCR of CDR3 regions. Each CDR3 protein gets one entry after TCRdb re-called the multiplex PCR reads with MiXCR. The sample shows 400,000 to 500,000 distinct CDR3 sequences, roughly 17% of them seen only once. At least ten counts were recorded for this clonotype. The sample also formed part of further work on T cells in Graves' hyperthyroidism and ophthalmopathy.

This clonotype was sampled from a woman in her twenties or thirties with Graves disease. Material: peripheral blood mononuclear cells (PBMCs), obtained at new diagnosis, from a patient treated with antithyroid drugs.

CDR3 in amino acids: CASSLRQGTNEQFF. In nucleotides, the CDR3 is TGTGCCAGCAGCTTACGGCAGGGGACGAATGAGCAGTTCTTC. The V and J genes are TRBV7-9 and TRBJ2-1, with D perhaps matching TRBD1 (6 bases). Trimming took 2 bases from V and 7 from J, leaving 12 bases between them. The CDR3 loop spans 14 amino acids. Germline CDR1 SEHNR, CDR2 FQNEAQ (reference sequence).